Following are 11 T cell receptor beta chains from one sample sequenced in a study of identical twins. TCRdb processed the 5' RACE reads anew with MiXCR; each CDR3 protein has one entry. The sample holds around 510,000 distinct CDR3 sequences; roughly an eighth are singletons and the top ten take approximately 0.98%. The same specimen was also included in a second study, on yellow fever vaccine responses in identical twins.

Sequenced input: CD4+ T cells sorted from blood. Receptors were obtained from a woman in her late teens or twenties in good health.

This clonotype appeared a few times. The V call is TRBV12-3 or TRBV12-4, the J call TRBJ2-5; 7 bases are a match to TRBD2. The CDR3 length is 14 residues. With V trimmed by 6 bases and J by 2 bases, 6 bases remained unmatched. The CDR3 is CASSRWGGQETQYF. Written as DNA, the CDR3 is TGTGCCAGCAGCCGATGGGGGGGACAAGAGACCCAGTACTTC.

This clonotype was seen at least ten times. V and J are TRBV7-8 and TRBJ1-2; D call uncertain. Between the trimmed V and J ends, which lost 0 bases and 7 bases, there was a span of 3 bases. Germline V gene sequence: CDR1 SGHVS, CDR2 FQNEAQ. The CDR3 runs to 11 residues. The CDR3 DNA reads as TGTGCCAGCAGCTTAGCGGGTGGCTACACCTTC. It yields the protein CASSLAGGYTF.

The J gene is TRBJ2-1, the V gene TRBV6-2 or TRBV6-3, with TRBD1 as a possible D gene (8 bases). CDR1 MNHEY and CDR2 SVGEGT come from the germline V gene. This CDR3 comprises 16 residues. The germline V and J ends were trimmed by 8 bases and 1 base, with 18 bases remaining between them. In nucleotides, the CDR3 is TGTGCCAGCCTAGGACAGCGGGACAGGTCCTACAATGAGCAGTTCTTC. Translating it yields CASLGQRDRSYNEQFF.

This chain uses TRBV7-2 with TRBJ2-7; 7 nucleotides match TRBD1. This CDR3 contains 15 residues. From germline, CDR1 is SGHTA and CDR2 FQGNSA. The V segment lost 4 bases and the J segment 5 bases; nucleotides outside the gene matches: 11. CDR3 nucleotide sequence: TGTGCCAGCAGCTCAGGGGGACGGCCGCTCGACGAGCAGTACTTC. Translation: CASSSGGRPLDEQYF.

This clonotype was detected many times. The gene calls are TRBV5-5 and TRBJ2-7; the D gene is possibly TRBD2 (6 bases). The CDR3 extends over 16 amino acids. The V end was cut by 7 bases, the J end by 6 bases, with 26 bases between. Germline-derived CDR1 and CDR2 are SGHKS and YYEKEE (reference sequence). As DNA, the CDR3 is TGTGCCAGCCAGCTGGATTCGGGAGCCTCCTTCCGCGAGCAGTACTTC. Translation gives CASQLDSGASFREQYF.

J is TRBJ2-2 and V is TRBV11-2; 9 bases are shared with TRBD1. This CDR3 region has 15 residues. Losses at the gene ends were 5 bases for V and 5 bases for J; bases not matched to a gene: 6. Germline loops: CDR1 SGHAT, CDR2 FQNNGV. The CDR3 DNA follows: TGTGCCAGCAGCCCCGGGACAGGGATTACCGGGGAGCTGTTTTTT. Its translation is CASSPGTGITGELFF.

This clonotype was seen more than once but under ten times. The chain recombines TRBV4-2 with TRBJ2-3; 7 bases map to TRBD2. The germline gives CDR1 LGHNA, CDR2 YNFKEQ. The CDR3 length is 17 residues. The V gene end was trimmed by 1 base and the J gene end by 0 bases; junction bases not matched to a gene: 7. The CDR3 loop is CASSQGGRGTSTDTQYF. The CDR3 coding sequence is TGTGCCAGCAGCCAAGGCGGGCGGGGGACTAGCACAGATACGCAGTATTTT.

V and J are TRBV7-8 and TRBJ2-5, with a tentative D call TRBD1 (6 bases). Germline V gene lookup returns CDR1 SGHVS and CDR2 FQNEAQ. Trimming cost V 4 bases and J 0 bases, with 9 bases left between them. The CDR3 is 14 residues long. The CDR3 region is CASSSTGHQETQYF. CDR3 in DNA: TGTGCCAGCAGCTCAACAGGGCACCAAGAGACCCAGTACTTC.

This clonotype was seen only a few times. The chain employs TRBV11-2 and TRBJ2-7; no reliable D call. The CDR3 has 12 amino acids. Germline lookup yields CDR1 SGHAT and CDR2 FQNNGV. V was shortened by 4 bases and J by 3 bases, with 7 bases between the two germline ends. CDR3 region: CASSYTGYEQYF. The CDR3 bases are TGTGCCAGCAGCTACACGGGCTACGAGCAGTACTTC.

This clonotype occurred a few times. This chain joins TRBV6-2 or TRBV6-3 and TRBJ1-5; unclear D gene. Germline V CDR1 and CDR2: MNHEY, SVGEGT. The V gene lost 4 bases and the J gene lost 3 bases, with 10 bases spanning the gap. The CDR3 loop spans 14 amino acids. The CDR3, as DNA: TGTGCCAGCAGTTTTGGAGGGAACAATCAGCCCCAGCATTTT. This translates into CASSFGGNNQPQHF.

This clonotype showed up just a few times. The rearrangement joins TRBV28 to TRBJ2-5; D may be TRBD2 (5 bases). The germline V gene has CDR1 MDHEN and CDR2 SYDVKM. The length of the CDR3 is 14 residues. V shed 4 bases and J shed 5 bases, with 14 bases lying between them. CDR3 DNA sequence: TGTGCCAGCAGTTCAACTAGGGAATCGGAGACCCAGTACTTC. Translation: CASSSTRESETQYF.